These 20 T cell receptor beta chains were sequenced from one sample in a study of metastatic and nonmetastatic thyroid tumors (dated by TCRdb to 2020 to 2022). The protocol used for the library was PCR. Sequencer: Illumina HiSeq 4000. TCRdb took the public reads, trimmed them with fastp at Q25, ran MiXCR for clone calling and kept in-frame beta chains. The sample contains around 89,000 clones, about 15% of them found a single time. Roughly 3.9% of the sample is held by the ten biggest clonotypes. None of the patients had been given any treatment before thyroid surgery. The specimen was blood. These receptors were taken from a female donor with papillary thyroid cancer or a benign thyroid nodule (not recorded which). Some clones in this sample may be carry-over from other donors' samples.

This clone was seen at least ten times. The chain recombines TRBV4-1 with TRBJ1-1; a weak D match, TRBD1 (5 bases). V shed 3 bases and J shed 5 bases, with 10 bases lying between them. CDR1 MGHRA and CDR2 YSYEKL come from the germline V gene. This CDR3 spans 13 amino acids. CDR3 amino acids: CASSQAGFTEAFF. Here the CDR3 DNA reads TGCGCCAGCAGCCAGGCAGGGTTTACTGAAGCTTTCTTT.

This clone was seen many times. The genes are TRBV12-3 or TRBV12-4 and TRBJ2-7; 8 bases line up with TRBD1. The CDR3 consists of 13 residues. Germline trimming cut 6 bases from V and 2 bases from J; bases unmatched to any gene: 3. The CDR3 protein is CASSDRGPYEQYF. CDR3 nucleotides: TGTGCCAGCAGCGACAGGGGCCCCTACGAGCAGTACTTC.

This clone has only one observation. A much larger clone differs by one base, so this may be a read error. The CDR3 loop reads CASSQEAGDYDQYF. DNA of the CDR3: TGTGCCAGCAGCCAAGAAGCCGGAGATTACGATCAGTACTTC. This sequence joins TRBV4-2 and TRBJ2-7; D gene uncertain. Per germline, CDR1 LGHNA and CDR2 YNFKEQ. The CDR3 sequence is 14 residues long.

Notes on this clone: Given a much more abundant clone one base away, this may be a read error. The same CDR3 also results from other DNA sequences found in this sample. The chain recombines TRBV20-1 with TRBJ2-1; TRBD2 matches 8 bases. This CDR3 region has 15 residues. Germline loops: CDR1 DFQATT, CDR2 SNEGSKA (reference sequence). V lost 6 bases and J lost 2; bases outside the gene matches: 9. CDR3 DNA sequence: TGCAGTGCCAAGGCTGGGCGGGGGGCCTACAATGAGCAGTTCTTC. It codes for CSAKAGRGAYNEQFF.

The sample holds many counts of this clone. A junction boundary mismatches the germline segment, possibly from a read error. This rearrangement joins TRBV6-2 or TRBV6-3 to TRBJ1-6; D not certain. The CDR3 is 14 amino acids. Germline V lookup: CDR1 MNHEY, CDR2 SVGEGT. The CDR3 DNA follows: TGTGCCAGCAGTTACTCGAGGGATAACTCACCCCTCCACTTT. Protein: CASSYSRDNSPLHF.

This clone was observed many times. This chain uses TRBV9 with TRBJ2-1; perhaps TRBD2 as D (6 bases). CDR3 length equals 15 residues. The germline V gene encodes CDR1 SGDLS and CDR2 YYNGEE. V lost 4 bases, J lost 4 bases, and 15 bases lay in between. For the CDR3, the DNA is TGTGCCAGCAGCCCGGGGGTCAGTAAGTACAATGAGCAGTTCTTC. Translation: CASSPGVSKYNEQFF.

This clone was picked up many times. The same CDR3 arises from other DNA sequences in this sample as well. The chain couples TRBV2 to TRBJ2-1; TRBD2 matches at 13 bases. V shed 4 bases, J shed 5 bases, and the junction held 5 bases outside the gene matches. CDR1 is SNHLY and CDR2 is FYNNEI in the germline V gene. This CDR3 spans 16 amino acids. Written as DNA, the CDR3 is TGTGCCAGCAGTGGGTTACTAGCGGGGGGGAACAATGAGCAGTTCTTC. Encoded protein: CASSGLLAGGNNEQFF.

This clone was counted at least ten times. V is TRBV28 and J is TRBJ2-3; possibly TRBD2 for D (6 bases). This CDR3 contains 16 residues. In germline, CDR1 is MDHEN, CDR2 SYDVKM. V was shortened by 7 bases and J by 2 bases, with 19 bases between the two germline ends. CDR3 residues: CASTTLVAENTDTQYF. The CDR3 coding sequence is TGTGCCAGCACCACTCTCGTAGCGGAGAACACAGATACGCAGTATTTT.

This clone was counted many times. The chain couples TRBV12-3 or TRBV12-4 to TRBJ2-2, with 8 bases aligning to TRBD2. V shed 7 bases and J 7 bases; nucleotides not matched to a gene: 14. The CDR3 totals 16 residues. The CDR3 spells CASILAGGQRDGELFF. CDR3 DNA: TGTGCCAGCATTCTCGCGGGGGGCCAAAGGGACGGGGAGCTGTTTTTT.

This clone was counted at least ten times. The chain couples TRBV28 to TRBJ1-5; 7 bases match TRBD1. V shed 3 bases and J 2 bases; nucleotides not matched to a gene: 4. In germline, CDR1 is MDHEN, CDR2 SYDVKM. The CDR3 is made up of 15 amino acids. CDR3 residues: CASSLGGTGNQPQHF. The CDR3 DNA reads TGTGCCAGCAGTTTGGGAGGGACAGGCAATCAGCCCCAGCATTTT.

This clone has only a few counts. CDR3 in amino acids: CASSLDATIGGYTF. CDR3 in DNA: TGTGCCAGCAGCTTGGATGCGACTATCGGAGGCTACACCTTC. This chain uses TRBV5-4 with TRBJ1-2; D is undetermined. The CDR3 contains 14 residues. Trimming cost V 0 bases and J 8 bases, with 14 bases left between them. Germline V gives CDR1 SGHNT, CDR2 YYREEE (reference sequence).

This chain connects TRBV4-1 to TRBJ1-2; 7 bases map to TRBD1. This CDR3 has 14 residues. Germline CDR1 and CDR2: MGHRA and YSYEKL. The V and J ends lost 1 base and 4 bases, in that order; junction bases with no gene match: 3. CDR3 nucleotides: TGCGCCAGCAGCCAAGTCCAGGGGGGCTATGGCTACACCTTC. Protein: CASSQVQGGYGYTF.

This clone was recorded many times. The J gene is TRBJ2-1, the V gene TRBV7-2, with D possibly TRBD1 on 5 matching bases. The V end was cut by 5 bases, the J end by 5 bases, with 10 bases between. The germline V gene encodes CDR1 SGHTA and CDR2 FQGNSA. The length of the CDR3 is 13 residues. The CDR3 DNA reads as TGTGCCAGCAGCCGCGACAGAAACAATGAGCAGTTCTTC. Protein product: CASSRDRNNEQFF.

There are many counts of this clone. The chain employs TRBV3-1 and TRBJ1-5; D remains ambiguous. V gave up 1 base and J gave up 5 bases, with 15 bases separating them. CDR1 is LGHDT, CDR2 YNNKEL, per germline (reference sequence). This CDR3 is 16 amino acids long. The CDR3 coding sequence is TGTGCCAGCAGCCAAGGATCGGGCTATATTTATCAGCCCCAGCATTTT. Residues: CASSQGSGYIYQPQHF. The complete variable domain, with remaining parts taken from reference TRBV3-1 and TRBJ1-5, reads DTAVSQTPKYLVTQMGNDKSIKCEQNLGHDTMYWYKQDSKKFLKIMFSYNNKELIINETVPNRFSPKSPDKAHLNLHINSLELGDSAVYFCASSQGSGYIYQPQHFGDGTRLSIL.

The CDR3 region is CASHGKGGNNEQFF. In DNA, the CDR3 is TGTGCCTCTCACGGGAAAGGGGGAAACAATGAGCAGTTCTTC. The chain is built from TRBV6-2 or TRBV6-3 and TRBJ2-1, with D maybe TRBD1 (6 bases). V lost 11 bases and J lost 5, with 19 bases in between. The CDR3 loop spans 14 amino acids. CDR1 MNHEY and CDR2 SVGEGT come from the germline V gene.

At least ten counts were recorded for this clone. This sequence joins TRBV2 and TRBJ2-3; D unresolved. Germline V CDR1 and CDR2: SNHLY, FYNNEI. V was clipped by 5 bases and J by 2 bases, with 5 bases between them. The CDR3 covers 12 residues. This CDR3 reads CASSPDTDTQYF. CDR3 nucleotide sequence: TGTGCCAGCAGTCCAGACACAGATACGCAGTATTTT.

This clone was counted only a few times. A much larger clone is a single base away; this may be a read error. The chain combines TRBV27 with TRBJ2-2; TRBD1 might be the D (6 bases). V gave up 4 bases and J gave up 4 bases, with 13 bases separating them. CDR1 and CDR2 from the germline V gene are MNHEY and SMNVEV (reference sequence). This CDR3 contains 15 residues. The CDR3 DNA follows: TGTGCCAGCAGTTCCGGGACATGGCTCACCGGGGAGCTGTTTTTT. It specifies CASSSGTWLTGELFF.

As to this clone: At one boundary the junction diverges from the germline segment, which might be a read error. For the CDR3, the DNA is TGTGCCAGTAGTTTGGACCAGAACGCTGAAGCTTTCTTT. Translation gives CASSLDQNAEAFF. The chain is built from TRBV6-2 or TRBV6-3 and TRBJ1-1; D is unresolved. Germline CDR1 and CDR2: MNHEY and SVGEGT. There are 13 residues in the CDR3.

As to this clone: It is likely a read error, because the conserved phenylalanine at the end of the CDR3 is missing. V and J are TRBV20-1 and TRBJ1-2; no firm D call. Trimming shortened V by 6 bases and J by 3 bases, and 17 bases separated the two germline ends. This CDR3 has 14 amino acids. Germline CDR1 and CDR2: DFQATT and SNEGSKA (reference sequence). For the CDR3, the DNA is TGCAGTGCCCCAAGGGCGTGTTTTGACTATGGCTACACCATC. This gives the protein CSAPRACFDYGYTI.

The CDR3 DNA follows: TGCGCCAGCAGCAAATTAGGACAGGGGAACACTGAAGCTTTCTTT. This gives the protein CASSKLGQGNTEAFF. The genes are TRBV5-1 and TRBJ1-1; 8 positions match TRBD1. This CDR3 is 15 amino acids long. V shed 4 bases, J shed 1 base, and the junction held 6 bases outside the gene matches. CDR1 is SGHRS and CDR2 is YFSETQ in the germline V gene.